This is a list of T cell receptor beta chains from one sample in a study of cytomegalovirus exposure and HLA in healthy donors. Repertoires were generated with immunoSEQ multiplex PCR, while TCRdb's copy carries only in-frame clones and drops some. The sample holds about 200,000 clones, roughly 80% seen once. Specimen: PBMCs. The origin of the receptors is a girl aged 2 to 10 in good health and CMV-seronegative. CDR3s include the opening cysteine and the closing phenylalanine or tryptophan.

V,J,CDR3
TRBV19,TRBJ1-5,CASKGSNQPQHF
TRBV11-2,TRBJ2-3,CASSRSGGTSIF
TRBV6-4,TRBJ2-3,CASSVSGSKDTQYF
TRBV19,TRBJ1-1,CASSIFGQGNTEAFF
TRBV27,TRBJ2-7,CASAEVRHYEQYF
TRBV7-9,TRBJ1-2,CASSSGGITNYGYTF
TRBV14,TRBJ2-7,CASSQSRDSYYAHEQYF
TRBV29-1,TRBJ2-2,CSATDSVNTGELFF
TRBV5-6,TRBJ1-2,CASSATAYGYTF
TRBV10-3,TRBJ1-2,CAISESRDGYTF
TRBV7-9,TRBJ1-3,CASSSHKGTGFVSGNTIYF
TRBV5-1,TRBJ2-7,CASSWEGVQGAYEQYF
TRBV15,TRBJ2-1,CATSRDLPGLADNEQFF
TRBV25-1,TRBJ2-7,CASSEKPGGTYEQYF
TRBV9,TRBJ2-6,CASSGSLGTRSGANVLTF
TRBV2,TRBJ1-3,CASSPGTGFGNTIYF
TRBV14,TRBJ2-5,CASNQLGVTETQYF
TRBV10-1,TRBJ2-5,CASSEGLAGVRETQYF
TRBV7-9,TRBJ2-5,CASSWWVGSEETQYF
TRBV7-7,TRBJ2-1,CASSPTASGGASYNEQFF
TRBV7-2,TRBJ2-7,CASSLALSYEQYF
TRBV6-1,TRBJ1-1,CASKRTQGLAFF
TRBV5-1,TRBJ1-5,CASSQGQANQPQHF
TRBV13,TRBJ2-3,CASSLEGGVAGGWTDTQYF
TRBV5-1,TRBJ2-5,CASRPGIQETQYF
TRBV6-1,TRBJ1-2,CASRNTGDYGYTF
TRBV29-1,TRBJ2-1,CSPRVNNEQFF
TRBV19,TRBJ2-3,CASSIDRVSQGTQYF
TRBV4-2,TRBJ2-3,CASSPPGNTDTQYF
TRBV5-1,TRBJ2-7,CASSWDTGYEQYF
TRBV5-1,TRBJ2-1,CASSLPGQGASEQFF
TRBV29-1,TRBJ2-2,CSVEVGYGREHTGELFF
TRBV7-9,TRBJ1-4,CASSSDRQNEKLFF
TRBV2,TRBJ1-2,CASSETGGDGYTF
TRBV18,TRBJ1-3,CAGTQGSGNTIYF
TRBV7-9,TRBJ2-1,CSSRYAGTGEFF
TRBV10-3,TRBJ2-2,CAISALNTGELFF
TRBV10-3,TRBJ2-1,CAISEPGQAAVGQFF
TRBV5-1,TRBJ1-2,CASSLTHGDGYTF
TRBV5-4,TRBJ1-4,CASSQDRDLEKLFF
TRBV19,TRBJ2-1,CASSSVREQFF
TRBV7-9,TRBJ2-7,CASSLRDTYEQYF
TRBV6-5,TRBJ1-4,CASSGGQQNYEKLFF
TRBV5-1,TRBJ1-2,CASSEGQGFYGYTF
TRBV6-4,TRBJ2-1,CASSKGGAVNEQFF
TRBV5-1,TRBJ1-2,CASRTGWGYGYTF
TRBV4-1,TRBJ2-7,CASSQDSQGGLYEQYF
TRBV6-1,TRBJ2-2,CASSEFLPRAGELFF
TRBV5-1,TRBJ2-7,CASSPRQGTGYEQYF